This TCR beta chain derives from a study of OX40 agonist ivuxolimab in advanced cancers. For the wider study: Ivuxolimab, which targeted the costimulatory receptor OX40 (CD134), was an agonistic, fully human IgG2 monoclonal antibody. Intravenous ivuxolimab was administered to patients every 2 weeks at six dose levels: 0.01, 0.1, 0.3, 1.5, 3 and 10 mg/kg. Of the approximately 50 dose-escalation patients, hepatocellular carcinoma was present in 19, melanoma in approximately 15, renal cell carcinoma in 9 and head and neck cancer in 9. The dose-escalation cohort was about 83% male with a mean age of about 65 years, ranging from about 20 to 80. Prior anti-PD-1, anti-PD-L1 or anti-CTLA-4 therapy was permitted, and about 40% of dose-escalation patients had received checkpoint inhibitors. Partial responses occurred in three dose-escalation patients: two with cutaneous melanoma and one with hepatocellular carcinoma. The point of sequencing TCRbeta in the periphery was to test whether ivuxolimab changed TCR sequence diversity and drove clonal T-cell expansion. The monotherapy dose-escalation portion (N of about 50 patients) of the phase I ivuxolimab trial is reported in the paper. The research as a whole found: Clonal expansion of both CD4+ and CD8+ blood T cells was observed from baseline to week 6 at doses 0.1 to 3.0 mg/kg. Partial responders in the 0.1-3.0 mg/kg groups had among the lowest normalized peripheral clonal expansion, especially among CD8+ T cells. After ivuxolimab, more expanded clones were found on average in CD8+ T cells than in CD4+ T cells. The antigen specificity of the clonally expanded peripheral T cells was not determined. Low levels of normalized T-cell clonal expansion were also seen in some patients who did not respond.

A note on this clone: It lacks a known antigen. No per-base quality is available; no much larger clone lies one base away.

The trial excluded patients who had a history of autoimmune disease or were on systemic immunosuppression. Peripheral blood for TCR sequencing was collected from all dose cohorts at baseline, on cycle 4 day 1, and on cycle 7 day 1. The samples were drawn from a first-in-human, open-label, multicenter phase I dose-escalation trial of ivuxolimab. Adults with locally advanced or metastatic melanoma, renal cell carcinoma, hepatocellular carcinoma or head and neck squamous cell carcinoma were enrolled in the trial. Before TCR sequencing, CD4+ T cells and CD8+ T cells were sorted from peripheral blood as separate populations. For sequencing of the TCRbeta CDR3 region, genomic DNA was extracted from the sorted cells. TCRbeta CDR3 regions were sequenced using the immunoSEQ Assay. TCRdb limited this immuneACCESS table to in-frame rearrangements with V and J called. A share of clones is missing; checked studies link under half to unresolved V genes, and the rest is unexplained. The sample table lists some 50,000 clones, approximately 84% of them with a count of one. About an eighth of the sample comes from the top ten.

The sequence came from an adult with an advanced solid tumor such as melanoma, head and neck, liver or kidney cancer. The sequencing here drew on CD4+ or CD8+ T cells sorted from blood, taken in a trial of the OX40 agonist ivuxolimab.

The DNA is TGTGCCAGCAGGGAGCCGGGACAGGGGTACAATGAGCAGTTCTTC. It encodes CASREPGQGYNEQFF. The V and J genes are TRBV6-6 and TRBJ2-1; 10 junctional bases match TRBD1. Inclusive of the bounding cysteine and phenylalanine, the CDR3 is 15 residues long. Only CDR3 DNA remains: 45 bases, in frame from the first base. Trimming takes 6 bases off V and 4 bases off J; junction bases not matched to a gene: 6. Based on the germline V gene (reference sequence), the CDR1 and CDR2 sequences are MNHNY and SVGAGI.